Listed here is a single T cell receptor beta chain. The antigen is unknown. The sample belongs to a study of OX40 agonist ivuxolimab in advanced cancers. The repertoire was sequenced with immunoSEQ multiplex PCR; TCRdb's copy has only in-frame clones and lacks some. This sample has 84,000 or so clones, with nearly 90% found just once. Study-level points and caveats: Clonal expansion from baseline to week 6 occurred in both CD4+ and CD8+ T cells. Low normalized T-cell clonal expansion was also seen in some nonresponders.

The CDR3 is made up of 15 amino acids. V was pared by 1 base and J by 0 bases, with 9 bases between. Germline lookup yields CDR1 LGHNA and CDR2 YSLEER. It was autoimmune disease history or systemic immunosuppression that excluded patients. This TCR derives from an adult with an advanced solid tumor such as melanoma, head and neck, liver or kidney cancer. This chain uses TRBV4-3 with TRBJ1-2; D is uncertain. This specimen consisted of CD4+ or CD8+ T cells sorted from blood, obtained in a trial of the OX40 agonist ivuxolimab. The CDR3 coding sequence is TGCGCCAGCAGCCAAGGGGCGTCAGCTAACTATGGCTACACCTTC. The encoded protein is CASSQGASANYGYTF.